This T cell receptor (beta chain) was documented in a study of shared clonotypes between healthy human individuals. The V and J ends lost 4 bases and 6 bases, in that order; junction bases with no gene match: 2. The CDR3 spans 14 residues. Germline V CDR1 and CDR2: SGHRS, YFSETQ. Profiling relied on immunoSEQ multiplex PCR, and the TCRdb table lists in-frame clones only, not all of them. The sample lists millions of clones, approximately 93% seen once, with 0.39% in the top ten. Input material: naive CD4+ T cells from PBMCs. Subset noted: CD45RA+ positively selected. The chain couples TRBV5-1 to TRBJ2-2; 11 nucleotides agree with TRBD1. The sequence came from a man aged 18-30 years in good health. Some clones in this sample may be carry-over from other donors' samples. CDR3 protein: CASSVDRGPGELFF. As DNA, the CDR3 is TGCGCCAGCAGCGTGGACAGGGGGCCCGGGGAGCTGTTTTTT.